The 20 T cell receptor beta chains presented below share a single source sample, sequenced in a study of OX40 agonist ivuxolimab in advanced cancers. The library was produced with the immunoSEQ multiplex PCR assay. Entries here come from immuneACCESS through TCRdb and include only in-frame sequences with V and J called. Some clones fail to appear in such tables; in the studies checked, an unresolved V gene covers under half of the shortfall, and the cause of the remainder is unknown. The sample table records 35,000 to 50,000 clones; about nine tenths of these occur just once. The top ten clonotypes cover roughly 1.1% of the sample. Sequenced here: CD4+ or CD8+ T cells sorted from blood, sampled in a trial of the OX40 agonist ivuxolimab. Every receptor here comes from an adult with an advanced solid tumor such as melanoma, head and neck, liver or kidney cancer.

This sequence joins TRBV4-2 and TRBJ1-6; weak D call: TRBD1 (6 bases). There are 17 residues in the CDR3. Germline CDR1 LGHNA, CDR2 YNFKEQ. V lost 0 bases, J lost 7 bases, and 16 bases lay in between. CDR3 amino acids: CASSQDVWGAGNSPLHF. CDR3 nucleotides: TGTGCCAGCAGCCAAGATGTCTGGGGGGCTGGGAATTCACCCCTCCACTTT.

The chain is built from TRBV28 and TRBJ2-3, with 7 bases identical to TRBD1. Germline V lookup: CDR1 MDHEN, CDR2 SYDVKM. The CDR3 loop spans 15 amino acids. The junction had 5 bases not matched to a gene; V was cut back by 2 bases and J by 3 bases. The CDR3 nucleotides read TGTGCCAGCAGTTTACAACAGGGGCTTACAGATACGCAGTATTTT. Protein sequence: CASSLQQGLTDTQYF.

The chain employs TRBV9 and TRBJ2-5; D not resolved. V lost 2 bases, J lost 5 bases, and 7 bases lay in between. Looked up from germline, CDR1 is SGDLS and CDR2 is YYNGEE. The CDR3 length is 12 residues. The CDR3 here is CASSVDSETQYF. CDR3 nucleotide sequence: TGTGCCAGCAGCGTCGACTCTGAGACCCAGTACTTC.

This rearrangement joins TRBV5-4 to TRBJ2-3; possibly TRBD2 for D (6 bases). V gave up 3 bases and J gave up 9 bases, with 11 bases separating them. This CDR3 comprises 12 residues. CDR1 and CDR2 (germline): SGHNT, YYREEE (reference sequence). The DNA for the CDR3 is TGTGCCAGCAGCTGGACTATGAGCACGCAGTATTTT. Protein product: CASSWTMSTQYF. The variable domain in full, completed from reference TRBV5-4 and TRBJ2-3, reads ETGVTQSPTHLIKTRGQQVTLRCSSQSGHNTVSWYQQALGQGPQFIFQYYREEENGRGNFPPRFSGLQFPNYSSELNVNALELDDSALYLCASSWTMSTQYFGPGTRLTVL.

The rearrangement joins TRBV6-5 to TRBJ2-1; TRBD2 matches 9 bases. CDR1 is MNHEY and CDR2 is SVGAGI in the germline V gene. The ends lost 7 bases at V and 4 bases at J; junction bases unmatched: 5. There are 14 residues in the CDR3. CDR3 nucleotides: TGTGCCAGCAAACCGGGACTAGCTTACAATGAGCAGTTCTTC. Amino acid sequence: CASKPGLAYNEQFF.

The chain couples TRBV5-1 to TRBJ1-6; TRBD1 agrees at 10 bases. V gave up 3 bases and J gave up 7 bases; unmatched junction bases: 1. The germline CDR1 and CDR2 sequences are SGHRS and YFSETQ. The CDR3 consists of 14 residues. The CDR3 DNA reads TGCGCCAGCAGCTCGACAGGGGGCAATTCACCCCTCCACTTT. Its translation is CASSSTGGNSPLHF. The variable domain in full, completed from reference TRBV5-1 and TRBJ1-6, reads KAGVTQTPRYLIKTRGQQVTLSCSPISGHRSVSWYQQTPGQGLQFLFEYFSETQRNKGNFPGRFSGRQFSNSRSEMNVSTLELGDSALYLCASSSTGGNSPLHFGNGTRLTVT.

The chain employs TRBV25-1 and TRBJ1-5, with D possibly being TRBD1 (6 bases). The V end lost 3 bases, the J end lost 5 bases, and 11 bases lay between the germline ends. CDR1 is MGHDK, CDR2 SYGVNS, per germline. This CDR3 region has 14 residues. CDR3 DNA: TGTGCCAGCAGTGATACAGGGAGGGATCAGCCCCAGCATTTT. Its translation: CASSDTGRDQPQHF.

The chain has TRBV28 and TRBJ2-7, with D maybe TRBD1 (7 bases). Germline V CDR1 and CDR2: MDHEN, SYDVKM. The CDR3 loop spans 13 amino acids. Between the trimmed V and J ends, which lost 11 bases and 2 bases, there was a span of 16 bases. The CDR3 here is CAAKPGGPYEQYF. The CDR3 bases are TGTGCCGCGAAGCCAGGGGGGCCCTACGAGCAGTACTTC.

The sample holds one count of this clone. This rearrangement joins TRBV5-5 to TRBJ2-7; D is undetermined. Trimming removed 5 bases at V and 1 base at J, with 7 bases between. The CDR3 contains 12 residues. Per germline, CDR1 SGHKS and CDR2 YYEKEE (reference sequence). The CDR3 is CASRLESYEQYF. The CDR3 coding sequence is TGTGCCAGCAGGCTGGAATCCTACGAGCAGTACTTC.

This chain joins TRBV6-1 and TRBJ2-7, with 7 bases fitting TRBD2. CDR1 MNHNS and CDR2 SASEGT come from the germline V gene. CDR3 length equals 15 residues. The ends lost 4 bases at V and 4 bases at J; junction bases unmatched: 10. CDR3 nucleotide sequence: TGTGCCAGCAGTGCCTCCCCGGGACTACCATACGAGCAGTACTTC. Its protein is CASSASPGLPYEQYF.

The chain links TRBV6-6 to TRBJ2-7; D remains unclear. V was trimmed by 6 bases and J by 2 bases, leaving 8 bases between them. The CDR3 totals 12 residues. CDR1 is MNHNY and CDR2 is SVGAGI in the germline V gene (reference sequence). The CDR3: CASSGPTYEQYF. DNA of the CDR3: TGTGCCAGCAGCGGACCAACCTACGAGCAGTACTTC.

V usage is TRBV7-9 and J usage is TRBJ1-2; D is uncertain. Germline V CDR1 and CDR2: SEHNR, FQNEAQ (reference sequence). Trimming removed 1 base from V and 0 bases from J, with 9 bases in between. The CDR3 sequence is 15 residues long. The CDR3 loop is CASSLERGANYGYTF. CDR3 DNA: TGTGCCAGCAGCTTAGAACGGGGTGCTAACTATGGCTACACCTTC.

V usage is TRBV28 and J usage is TRBJ2-1; D is uncertain. Trimming cost V 6 bases and J 8 bases, with 14 bases left between them. The CDR3 covers 13 residues. Germline V gene lookup returns CDR1 MDHEN and CDR2 SYDVKM. This CDR3 reads CASRPHRNYEQFF. The CDR3 DNA sequence: TGTGCCAGCAGACCCCACCGTAACTATGAGCAGTTCTTC.

The CDR3 loop reads CASSLGLAVYYEQYF. CDR3 DNA sequence: TGTGCCAGCAGCTTGGGGCTAGCGGTCTACTACGAGCAGTACTTC. The chain couples TRBV7-8 to TRBJ2-7, with 7 bases that match TRBD2. The length of the CDR3 is 15 residues. The V gene's germline CDR1 is SGHVS and CDR2 FQNEAQ. J gave up 3 bases and V 3 bases, and 8 bases lay outside the gene matches.

The genes are TRBV10-3 and TRBJ2-1, with no clear D. The CDR3 covers 11 residues. Looked up from germline, CDR1 is ENHRY and CDR2 is SYGVKD. The V end was cut by 5 bases, the J end by 5 bases, with 4 bases between. The DNA for the CDR3 is TGTGCCATCAGTAATGACAATGAGCAGTTCTTC. Translating it yields CAISNDNEQFF.

The chain combines TRBV7-2 with TRBJ2-1; D is uncertain. Deletions cut 3 bases from V and 8 bases from J, with 8 bases between. CDR1 is SGHTA, CDR2 FQGNSA, per germline. The CDR3 length is 12 residues. CDR3 loop: CASSFVDHEQFF. CDR3 coding DNA: TGTGCCAGCAGCTTCGTAGATCATGAGCAGTTCTTC.

This chain uses TRBV4-1 with TRBJ1-1; D not resolved. CDR1 is MGHRA and CDR2 is YSYEKL in the germline V gene. The CDR3 spans 17 residues. Trimming stripped 4 bases from V and 1 base from J, with 19 bases between. The chain's CDR3 is CASSRRHNMAANTEAFF. The CDR3 DNA follows: TGCGCCAGCAGCCGCCGCCACAACATGGCAGCGAACACTGAAGCTTTCTTT.

The chain uses TRBV4-3 and TRBJ1-1; 7 bases are shared with TRBD1. CDR1 is LGHNA and CDR2 is YSLEER in the germline V gene. The V and J ends lost 0 bases and 3 bases, in that order; junction bases with no gene match: 4. The CDR3 sequence is 15 residues long. CDR3 loop: CASSQEEGADTEAFF. The CDR3 DNA is TGCGCCAGCAGCCAAGAAGAGGGGGCAGACACTGAAGCTTTCTTT.

This rearrangement joins TRBV7-3 to TRBJ2-1; D is unclear. The CDR3 runs 14 residues. Germline V CDR1 and CDR2: SGHTA, FQGTGA. V gave up 5 bases and J gave up 6 bases, with 14 bases separating them. The CDR3 region is CASSQLGLPNEQFF. The CDR3 DNA reads as TGTGCCAGCAGCCAACTGGGTTTGCCCAATGAGCAGTTCTTC.

The chain has TRBV28 and TRBJ1-3; tentatively, D is TRBD1 (6 bases). This CDR3 region has 16 residues. The germline gives CDR1 MDHEN, CDR2 SYDVKM. Trimming shortened V by 1 base and J by 1 base, and 11 bases separated the two germline ends. CDR3 amino acids: CASSLLGGGSGNTIYF. The CDR3, as DNA: TGTGCCAGCAGTTTATTGGGGGGCGGGTCTGGAAACACCATATATTTT.